These 9 T cell receptor beta chains originate from one sample sequenced in a study of OX40 agonist ivuxolimab in advanced cancers. The protocol was immunoSEQ multiplex PCR, while the TCRdb copy is restricted to in-frame clones and leaves out a portion. Seen here are tens of thousands of clones, 80% to 90% observed once, and the top ten hold approximately 0.76%. The sequences come from CD4+ or CD8+ T cells sorted from blood, collected in a trial of the OX40 agonist ivuxolimab. These receptors were taken from an adult with an advanced solid tumor such as melanoma, head and neck, liver or kidney cancer.

The chain carries TRBV5-1 and TRBJ2-5; D gene unclear. Germline-derived CDR1 and CDR2 are SGHRS and YFSETQ. Between the trimmed V and J ends, which lost 0 bases and 4 bases, there was a span of 7 bases. The CDR3 loop spans 13 amino acids. CDR3 region: CASSLEGSETQYF. CDR3 coding DNA: TGCGCCAGCAGCTTGGAGGGCTCAGAGACCCAGTACTTC.

CDR3 protein: CASSYLNRGRGEQYF. The CDR3 bases are TGTGCCAGCAGTTACCTAAACAGGGGGCGCGGCGAGCAGTACTTC. The chain recombines TRBV6-5 with TRBJ2-7, with TRBD1 matching 9 bases. Trimming cost V 2 bases and J 6 bases; bases outside gene matches: 8. The CDR3 is 15 residues long. Germline-derived CDR1 and CDR2 are MNHEY and SVGAGI.

The rearrangement links TRBV19 to TRBJ2-3, with D possibly called TRBD1 or TRBD2 (5 bases each). Deletions cut 3 bases from V and 0 bases from J, with 7 bases between. Germline V lookup: CDR1 LNHDA, CDR2 SQIVND (reference sequence). The CDR3 loop spans 14 amino acids. CDR3 DNA: TGTGCCAGTAGTATGGGGGTTAGCACAGATACGCAGTATTTT. Encoded protein: CASSMGVSTDTQYF.

This clone was observed a few times. The rearrangement uses TRBV30 and TRBJ1-1; a weak D match, TRBD1 (5 bases). Germline V gene sequence: CDR1 GTSNPN, CDR2 SVGIG (reference sequence). This CDR3 has 14 amino acids. Between the trimmed V and J ends, which lost 2 bases and 4 bases, there was a span of 14 bases. The CDR3 DNA follows: TGTGCCTGGAGTCCCGGGGGTGTGAGCACTGAAGCTTTCTTT. Its translation: CAWSPGGVSTEAFF.

The rearrangement joins TRBV7-8 to TRBJ2-6; D ambiguous. Germline V CDR1 and CDR2: SGHVS, FQNEAQ. This CDR3 is 16 amino acids long. Trimming pared 6 bases from V and 0 bases from J, leaving 12 bases between. In DNA form, the CDR3 reads TGTGCCAGCAGGAGACCCACGTTCTCTGGGGCCAACGTCCTGACTTTC. Translation: CASRRPTFSGANVLTF.

This sequence joins TRBV6-1 and TRBJ2-7; 9 bases line up with TRBD2. The V segment lost 6 bases and the J segment 1 base; nucleotides outside the gene matches: 4. The germline V gene encodes CDR1 MNHNS and CDR2 SASEGT. The CDR3 contains 14 residues. The CDR3 protein is CASSPGLASYEQYF. The CDR3 coding sequence is TGTGCCAGCAGCCCCGGACTAGCGTCCTACGAGCAGTACTTC.

The chain is built from TRBV19 and TRBJ2-7, with TRBD2 identical over 13 bases. This CDR3 contains 14 residues. CDR1 and CDR2 (germline): LNHDA, SQIVND (reference sequence). J gave up 6 bases and V 6 bases, and 5 bases lay outside the gene matches. CDR3 nucleotides: TGTGCCAGTAGCTACGGGACTAGCGGGACCGAGCAGTACTTC. It yields the protein CASSYGTSGTEQYF.

The chain links TRBV5-6 to TRBJ2-1; possibly TRBD2 for D (6 bases). The V and J ends lost 4 bases and 1 base respectively, with 12 bases between them. The CDR3 extends over 15 amino acids. Germline V lookup: CDR1 SGHDT, CDR2 YYEEEE. CDR3 nucleotides: TGTGCCAGCAGCCCAAGGACTAATTCCTACAATGAGCAGTTCTTC. Its translation is CASSPRTNSYNEQFF. Combining the CDR3 with reference TRBV5-6 and TRBJ2-1 gives the whole variable domain DAGVTQSPTHLIKTRGQQVTLRCSPKSGHDTVSWYQQALGQGPQFIFQYYEEEERQRGNFPDRFSGHQFPNYSSELNVNALLLGDSALYLCASSPRTNSYNEQFFGPGTRLTVL.

In this sample, this clone turned up once. This chain joins TRBV7-2 and TRBJ2-7; 7 nucleotides align to TRBD1. Trimming cost V 2 bases and J 7 bases; bases outside gene matches: 8. This CDR3 has 14 amino acids. From germline, CDR1 is SGHTA and CDR2 FQGNSA. The CDR3 DNA reads as TGTGCCAGCAGCTTAAGAGGGGGCCCCACGGAGCAGTACTTC. Protein: CASSLRGGPTEQYF.